Sequencing of this TCR beta chain was carried out in a study of shared clonotypes between healthy human individuals. Assay used: immunoSEQ multiplex PCR; TCRdb lists only in-frame clones, some missing. This sample yields just over 2,000,000 clones, of which just under 95% are seen a single time; roughly 1% belongs to the top ten. Trimming at V came to 2 bases and at J to 7 bases, leaving 6 bases not matched to a gene. Germline CDR1 is LGHNA and CDR2 is YNFKEQ. The CDR3 totals 15 residues. On this clone: Its antigen is not identified.

The naive CD8 fraction comprised CD45RO-negative cells positively selected for CCR7 and excluded terminally differentiated effector memory CD45RA+ cells. General study results and limits: Clonotypes that were shared across a few donors made up around 5% of naive CD4 clonotypes.

The chain uses TRBV4-2 and TRBJ2-2, with 8 bases identical to TRBD2. The source of this sequence is a man aged 18 to 30 in good health. The specimen was naive CD8+ T cells sorted from blood. CDR3 loop: CASSQNPTSGGELFF. Written as DNA, the CDR3 is TGTGCCAGCAGCCAAAACCCAACTAGCGGCGGGGAGCTGTTTTTT.